The rows below give T cell receptor beta chains drawn from one sample of a study of blood T cell repertoires in COVID-19. This table comes from immunoSEQ multiplex PCR, and its TCRdb copy is limited to in-frame clones, with some not included. The repertoire holds some 190,000 clones, 80% seen once, with about an eighth in the top ten. The sample comprised PBMCs or T cells enriched from blood (not recorded which). The receptors were sampled from a man between 60 and 70 years old who had been exposed to COVID-19. CDR3s include the opening cysteine and the closing phenylalanine or tryptophan. D genes are given only for firm matches. Only part of the rows carry a size: once, few, many, or a class if the clone is expanded.

TGTGCCAGCAGCCTTGCCCCCGGACAGGGGACAGATACGCAGTATTTT | CASSLAPGQGTDTQYF | TRBD1 | - | TRBJ2-3 | 16 | TRBV3-1/TRBV3-2
TGCGCCAGCAGCCTCTTCGGGGGGGCTAGCGGGAGAAATGAGCAGTACTTC | CASSLFGGASGRNEQYF | TRBD2 | - | TRBJ2-7 | 17 | TRBV5-1
TGTGCCAGCAGCCGGACAGGGGGTCAGCCCCAGCATTTT | CASSRTGGQPQHF | TRBD1 | - | TRBJ1-5 | 13 | TRBV11-2
TGTGCCAGCAGCTTAAATGGGCAGGGGGAAGCTTTCTTT | CASSLNGQGEAFF | - | - | TRBJ1-1 | 13 | TRBV7-3
TGTGCCAGCAGCCAAGTGGGACAAGGACTCTACGAGCAGTACTTC | CASSQVGQGLYEQYF | - | few | TRBJ2-7 | 15 | TRBV14
TGTGCCAGCACCCTCGACAGGGGGTCCTACGAGCAGTACTTC | CASTLDRGSYEQYF | TRBD1 | once | TRBJ2-7 | 14 | TRBV2
TGTGCCAGCAGCTTCGGGGCAGGGGGCCCCACCGGGGAGCTGTTTTTT | CASSFGAGGPTGELFF | TRBD1 | - | TRBJ2-2 | 16 | TRBV11-2
TGTGCCAGCAGCCTCCCCGCAGCCTACGAGCAGTACTTC | CASSLPAAYEQYF | - | - | TRBJ2-7 | 13 | TRBV11-3
TGCGCCAGCAGCCAGGGACTTTTAGGGGGGGATGAGCAGTTCTTC | CASSQGLLGGDEQFF | - | - | TRBJ2-1 | 15 | TRBV5-1
TGTGCCAGCAGCCACGGACAGGGCACCTACGAGCAGTACTTC | CASSHGQGTYEQYF | TRBD1 | once | TRBJ2-7 | 14 | TRBV6-5
TGCAGCGTTGGGGCATCGTTTACTGAAGCTTTCTTT | CSVGASFTEAFF | - | - | TRBJ1-1 | 12 | TRBV29-1